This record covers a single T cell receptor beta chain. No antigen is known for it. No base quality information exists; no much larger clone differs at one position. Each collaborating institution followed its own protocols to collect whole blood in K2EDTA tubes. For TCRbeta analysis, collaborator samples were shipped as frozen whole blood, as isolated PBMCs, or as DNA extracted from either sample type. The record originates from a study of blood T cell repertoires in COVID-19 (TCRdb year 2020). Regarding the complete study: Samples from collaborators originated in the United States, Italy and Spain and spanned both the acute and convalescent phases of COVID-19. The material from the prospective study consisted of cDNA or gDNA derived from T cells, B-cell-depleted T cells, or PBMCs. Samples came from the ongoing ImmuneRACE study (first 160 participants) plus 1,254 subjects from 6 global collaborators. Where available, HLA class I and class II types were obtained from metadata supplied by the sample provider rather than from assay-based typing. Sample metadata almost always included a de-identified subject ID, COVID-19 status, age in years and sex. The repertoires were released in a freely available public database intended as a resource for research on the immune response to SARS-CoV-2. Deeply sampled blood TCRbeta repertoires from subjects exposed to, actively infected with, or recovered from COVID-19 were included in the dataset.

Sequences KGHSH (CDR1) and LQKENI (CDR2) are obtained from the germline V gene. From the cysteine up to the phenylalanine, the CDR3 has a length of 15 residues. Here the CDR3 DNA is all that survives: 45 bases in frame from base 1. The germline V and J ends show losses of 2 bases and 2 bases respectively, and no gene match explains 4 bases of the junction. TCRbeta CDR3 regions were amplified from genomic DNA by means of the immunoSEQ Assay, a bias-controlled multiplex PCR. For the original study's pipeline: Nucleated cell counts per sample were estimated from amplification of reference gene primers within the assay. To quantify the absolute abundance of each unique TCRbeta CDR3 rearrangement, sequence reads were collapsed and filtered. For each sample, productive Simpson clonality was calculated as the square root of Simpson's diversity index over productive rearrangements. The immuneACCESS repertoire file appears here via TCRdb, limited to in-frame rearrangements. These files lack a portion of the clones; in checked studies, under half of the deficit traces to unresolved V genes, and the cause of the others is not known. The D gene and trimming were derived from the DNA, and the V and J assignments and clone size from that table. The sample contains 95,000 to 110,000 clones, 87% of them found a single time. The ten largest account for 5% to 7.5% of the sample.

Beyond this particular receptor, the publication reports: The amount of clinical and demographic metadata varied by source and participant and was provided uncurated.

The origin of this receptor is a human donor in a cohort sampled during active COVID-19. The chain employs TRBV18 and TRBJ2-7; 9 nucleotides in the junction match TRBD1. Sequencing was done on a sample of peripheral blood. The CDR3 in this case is CASSPSGQGTYEQYF. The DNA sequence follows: TGTGCCAGCTCACCATCGGGACAGGGCACCTACGAGCAGTACTTC.